Shown below are 27 T cell receptor beta chains from a single sample sequenced in a study of blood T cell repertoires in COVID-19. The method was immunoSEQ multiplex PCR; TCRdb's version includes in-frame clones alone and lacks a portion of them. Seen here are some 230,000 clones, 84% observed once, and the top ten hold 5% to 6.5%. What was sequenced was peripheral blood. These receptors all come from a woman aged 55-69 years who had recovered from COVID-19.

The CDR3 region is CASSFGLGTAGAFTDTQYF. As DNA, the CDR3 is TGCGCCAGCAGCTTTGGACTTGGTACGGCGGGGGCTTTCACAGATACGCAGTATTTT. The chain recombines TRBV5-1 with TRBJ2-3, with D perhaps matching TRBD2 (7 bases). Trimming stripped 2 bases from V and 2 bases from J, with 24 bases between. Germline V lookup: CDR1 SGHRS, CDR2 YFSETQ. The CDR3 spans 19 residues.

V is TRBV7-9 and J is TRBJ1-1, with D possibly TRBD1 on 5 matching bases. The germline V gene has CDR1 SEHNR and CDR2 FQNEAQ (reference sequence). The CDR3 covers 17 residues. The V end lost 1 base, the J end lost 0 bases, and 15 bases lay between the germline ends. The CDR3 nucleotides read TGTGCCAGCAGCTTAGGTGCGGGGCGGACATTGAACACTGAAGCTTTCTTT. This codes for CASSLGAGRTLNTEAFF.

The rearrangement links TRBV6-5 to TRBJ2-2; TRBD1 is a possible D gene (6 bases). The CDR3 has 15 residues. V shed 6 bases and J shed 1 base, with 12 bases lying between them. The germline gives CDR1 MNHEY, CDR2 SVGAGI. CDR3 DNA: TGTGCCAGCAGGGGGCGACAGGAGAACACCGGGGAGCTGTTTTTT. It encodes CASRGRQENTGELFF.

The V and J genes are TRBV19 and TRBJ1-2, with D tentatively TRBD1 (6 bases). The CDR3 is 15 amino acids. Germline CDR1 is LNHDA and CDR2 is SQIVND (reference sequence). Trimming took off 1 base at V and 4 bases at J, with 13 bases between the two ends. The CDR3 here is CASSIAQGPGYGYTF. Written as DNA, the CDR3 is TGTGCCAGTAGTATAGCGCAGGGGCCGGGCTATGGCTACACCTTC.

This chain joins TRBV19 and TRBJ1-1, with D possibly matching TRBD1 (5 bases). This CDR3 has 13 amino acids. Germline V CDR1 and CDR2: LNHDA, SQIVND (reference sequence). V was shortened by 3 bases and J by 4 bases, with 9 bases between the two germline ends. CDR3 amino acids: CASSIQGSTEAFF. The CDR3 DNA is TGTGCCAGTAGTATTCAGGGAAGCACTGAAGCTTTCTTT.

This sequence joins TRBV7-9 and TRBJ2-5; D remains ambiguous. Trimming cost V 0 bases and J 2 bases, with 10 bases left between them. This CDR3 contains 15 residues. From germline, CDR1 is SEHNR and CDR2 FQNEAQ (reference sequence). The CDR3 region is CASSLATTTQETQYF. The DNA of the CDR3 is TGTGCCAGCAGCTTAGCGACCACTACTCAAGAGACCCAGTACTTC.

The V call is TRBV19, the J call TRBJ1-1; TRBD1 might be the D (6 bases). V lost 4 bases, J lost 2 bases, and 8 bases lay in between. The CDR3 loop spans 13 amino acids. Germline-derived CDR1 and CDR2 are LNHDA and SQIVND (reference sequence). The CDR3 protein is CASSTGANTEAFF. The CDR3 DNA is TGTGCCAGTAGTACAGGGGCAAACACTGAAGCTTTCTTT.

The chain carries TRBV11-3 and TRBJ2-2, with 7 bases identical to TRBD2. Unmatched junction bases numbered 2, after V lost 6 bases and J lost 1 base. This CDR3 is 14 amino acids long. The V gene's germline CDR1 is SGHNT and CDR2 YENEEA. The CDR3, as DNA: TGTGCCAGCAGGTCGGGGGGGAACACCGGGGAGCTGTTTTTT. Encoded protein: CASRSGGNTGELFF.

This clone was counted between two and nine times. V usage is TRBV5-4 and J usage is TRBJ2-7, with 9 positions matching TRBD1. Per the germline V gene, CDR1 is SGHNT and CDR2 is YYREEE (reference sequence). V shed 3 bases and J 6 bases; nucleotides not matched to a gene: 7. This CDR3 comprises 14 residues. The CDR3 protein is CASSWGQGSSEQYF. The CDR3 DNA is TGTGCCAGCAGCTGGGGACAGGGATCTTCCGAGCAGTACTTC.

V and J are TRBV5-1 and TRBJ2-2; 9 bases agree with TRBD1. Losses at the gene ends were 4 bases for V and 2 bases for J; bases not matched to a gene: 9. The CDR3 runs to 17 residues. Looked up from germline, CDR1 is SGHRS and CDR2 is YFSETQ. The CDR3 loop is CASSLGGTGSNTGELFF. The CDR3 region has the DNA TGCGCCAGCAGCCTGGGTGGGACAGGGTCTAACACCGGGGAGCTGTTTTTT. The complete variable domain, with remaining parts taken from reference TRBV5-1 and TRBJ2-2, reads KAGVTQTPRYLIKTRGQQVTLSCSPISGHRSVSWYQQTPGQGLQFLFEYFSETQRNKGNFPGRFSGRQFSNSRSEMNVSTLELGDSALYLCASSLGGTGSNTGELFFGEGSRLTVL.

The V and J genes are TRBV5-1 and TRBJ2-2; no reliable D call. Germline V gene sequence: CDR1 SGHRS, CDR2 YFSETQ. Trimming shortened V by 4 bases and J by 6 bases, and 13 bases separated the two germline ends. The CDR3 spans 14 residues. DNA of the CDR3: TGCGCCAGCAGCCTGGCGAGTGTAGCCGGGGAGCTGTTTTTT. It codes for CASSLASVAGELFF.

The chain joins TRBV19 to TRBJ2-7, with a tentative D call TRBD1 (6 bases). The CDR3 is 14 amino acids. Germline V gene lookup returns CDR1 LNHDA and CDR2 SQIVND (reference sequence). Trimming removed 3 bases at V and 2 bases at J, with 11 bases between. This CDR3 reads CASSMARGAYEQYF. The CDR3 region has the DNA TGTGCCAGTAGTATGGCCAGGGGAGCCTACGAGCAGTACTTC.

CDR3: CATRDRLAKNIQYF. In nucleotides, the CDR3 is TGTGCCACCAGAGACAGGCTTGCCAAAAACATTCAGTACTTC. The chain couples TRBV19 to TRBJ2-4; perhaps TRBD1 as D (6 bases). The CDR3 covers 14 residues. With 10 bases removed from V and 1 base from J, the gap between germline ends came to 14 bases. The germline V gene has CDR1 LNHDA and CDR2 SQIVND (reference sequence).

This clone was observed once. The rearrangement links TRBV4-2 to TRBJ2-3; a possible D gene is TRBD2 (6 bases). Deletions cut 4 bases from V and 4 bases from J, with 12 bases between. Germline V gene lookup returns CDR1 LGHNA and CDR2 YNFKEQ. The CDR3 length is 14 residues. The CDR3 loop reads CASSPRRGSDTQYF. The CDR3, as DNA: TGTGCCAGCAGCCCTCGGCGGGGCTCAGATACGCAGTATTTT.

The V gene is TRBV7-9, the J gene TRBJ2-3; TRBD1 matches 9 bases. The V gene's germline CDR1 is SEHNR and CDR2 FQNEAQ (reference sequence). CDR3 length: 14 amino acids. V gave up 7 bases and J gave up 5 bases; unmatched junction bases: 7. CDR3 sequence reads: CASTRDRVGDTQYF. For the CDR3, the DNA is TGTGCCAGCACCCGGGACAGGGTAGGAGATACGCAGTATTTT.

In DNA, the CDR3 is TGTGCCAGCAGTCGATGGACAGGGGAGTACCAAGAGACCCAGTACTTC. Protein product: CASSRWTGEYQETQYF. This chain uses TRBV14 with TRBJ2-5; the match to TRBD1 covers 9 bases. CDR1 SGHDN and CDR2 FVKESK come from the germline V gene. The CDR3 has 16 residues. V was clipped by 6 bases and J by 0 bases; unmatched bases: 8.

The V and J genes are TRBV6-5 and TRBJ1-2; possible D gene TRBD1, 5 bases. Germline V CDR1 and CDR2: MNHEY, SVGAGI. Trimming cost V 8 bases and J 1 base, with 8 bases left between them. The CDR3 length is 12 residues. The chain's CDR3 is CASRRVNYGYTF. The CDR3, as DNA: TGTGCCAGCCGCAGGGTTAACTATGGCTACACCTTC.

V and J are TRBV19 and TRBJ2-7, with D perhaps matching TRBD1 (5 bases). CDR3 length: 13 residues. Germline CDR1 and CDR2: LNHDA and SQIVND (reference sequence). V dropped 2 bases and J dropped 5 bases, with 10 bases sitting between them. Written as DNA, the CDR3 is TGTGCCAGTAGTATACAGGGTCGAGACGAGCAGTACTTC. Protein sequence: CASSIQGRDEQYF.

This chain connects TRBV18 to TRBJ1-2; D is possibly TRBD1 (5 bases). Per germline, CDR1 KGHSH and CDR2 LQKENI. V was shortened by 3 bases and J by 5 bases, with 19 bases between the two germline ends. This CDR3 contains 16 residues. DNA of the CDR3: TGTGCCAGCTCACCGGGTCTCGCCCAAGGGGTATATGGCTACACCTTC. It specifies CASSPGLAQGVYGYTF.

The V call is TRBV5-5, the J call TRBJ2-3; no definite D call. The length of the CDR3 is 12 residues. Germline CDR1 SGHKS, CDR2 YYEKEE (reference sequence). V lost 10 bases and J lost 1, with 10 bases in between. CDR3 loop: CAVGWGTDTQYF. The CDR3 bases are TGTGCCGTCGGGTGGGGCACAGATACGCAGTATTTT. The full variable domain, rest sourced from reference TRBV5-5 and TRBJ2-3, is DAGVTQSPTHLIKTRGQQVTLRCSPISGHKSVSWYQQVLGQGPQFIFQYYEKEERGRGNFPDRFSARQFPNYSSELNVNALLLGDSALYLCAVGWGTDTQYFGPGTRLTVL.

The chain employs TRBV15 and TRBJ2-5; tentative D call: TRBD2 (5 bases). The germline V gene encodes CDR1 LNHNV and CDR2 YYDKDF (reference sequence). V lost 0 bases and J lost 7, with 15 bases in between. The CDR3 spans 15 residues. CDR3 amino acids: CATSRDSSGHGTQYF. The CDR3 nucleotides are TGTGCCACCAGCAGAGATTCGAGCGGTCATGGGACCCAGTACTTC.

Many counts were recorded for this clone. The chain couples TRBV18 to TRBJ1-5; 7 bases are shared with TRBD1. Germline CDR1 KGHSH, CDR2 LQKENI. V lost 3 bases, J lost 7 bases, and 3 bases stayed unmatched. The CDR3 length is 13 residues. CDR3 bases: TGTGCCAGCTCACCGAGGGGGCGACAGCCCCAGCATTTT. Its translation is CASSPRGRQPQHF.

This chain connects TRBV19 to TRBJ2-7; possibly TRBD1 for D (6 bases). The length of the CDR3 is 15 residues. V lost 1 base and J 5 bases, leaving 15 bases between the germline ends. The germline CDR1 and CDR2 sequences are LNHDA and SQIVND (reference sequence). Here the CDR3 DNA reads TGTGCCAGTAGTATAGGGGGACAAGCTGGTCACGAGCAGTACTTC. Residues: CASSIGGQAGHEQYF. The entire variable domain, with the rest obtained from reference TRBV19 and TRBJ2-7, is as follows: DGGITQSPKYLFRKEGQNVTLSCEQNLNHDAMYWYRQDPGQGLRLIYYSQIVNDFQKGDIAEGYSVSREKKESFPLTVTSAQKNPTAFYLCASSIGGQAGHEQYFGPGTRLTVT.

V gene TRBV7-8 combines with J gene TRBJ2-7, with D perhaps TRBD2 (6 bases). Per germline, CDR1 SGHVS and CDR2 FQNEAQ. V was clipped by 3 bases and J by 5 bases, with 8 bases between them. The CDR3 loop spans 12 amino acids. As DNA, the CDR3 is TGTGCCAGCAGCTTGGGACTCGACGAGCAGTACTTC. Translating gives CASSLGLDEQYF.

The V and J genes are TRBV10-3 and TRBJ2-5; 14 bases agree with TRBD2. CDR3 length: 17 residues. V shed 0 bases, J shed 5 bases, and the junction held 5 bases outside the gene matches. Per the germline V gene, CDR1 is ENHRY and CDR2 is SYGVKD. CDR3 sequence (DNA): TGTGCCATCAGTGAGTCGACTAGCGGGGGGGCCTTGGAGACCCAGTACTTC. Translating gives CAISESTSGGALETQYF.

The chain uses TRBV6-5 and TRBJ1-4; no reliable D call. The CDR3 loop spans 11 amino acids. Trimming cost V 6 bases and J 5 bases, with 4 bases left between them. Germline V gene lookup returns CDR1 MNHEY and CDR2 SVGAGI. The CDR3 region is CASRENEKLFF. The DNA of the CDR3 is TGTGCCAGCAGGGAGAATGAAAAACTGTTTTTT.

This chain connects TRBV6-2 or TRBV6-3 to TRBJ2-1; perhaps TRBD2 as D (6 bases). The CDR3 has 16 amino acids. V was trimmed by 1 base and J by 0 bases, leaving 10 bases between them. Germline V gives CDR1 MNHEY, CDR2 SVGEGT. The CDR3 protein is CASSYWGDGSYNEQFF. In nucleotides, the CDR3 is TGTGCCAGCAGTTACTGGGGGGATGGCTCCTACAATGAGCAGTTCTTC.